This T cell receptor (beta chain) was retrieved from a study of OX40 agonist ivuxolimab in advanced cancers. Data came from immunoSEQ multiplex PCR; TCRdb stores just in-frame clones and leaves some out. The sample consists of about 75,000 clones, roughly nine tenths of them appearing once. Study-level results: CD8+ T cells averaged more expanded clones than CD4+.

In this sample, this clone turned up a few times. Antigen specificity is unknown. With V trimmed by 8 bases and J by 3 bases, 9 bases remained unmatched. The CDR3 runs to 16 residues. Germline V gene data show CDR1 as MDHEN and CDR2 as SYDVKM. The TCR sequence derives from an adult with an advanced solid tumor such as melanoma, head and neck, liver or kidney cancer. This chain connects TRBV28 to TRBJ2-1; the match to TRBD2 covers 11 bases. Here the sequenced sample was CD4+ or CD8+ T cells sorted from blood, taken in a trial of the OX40 agonist ivuxolimab. The CDR3 sequence is CASGSTGLAVYNEQFF. The CDR3 DNA reads TGTGCCAGCGGAAGCACGGGACTAGCGGTCTACAATGAGCAGTTCTTC.